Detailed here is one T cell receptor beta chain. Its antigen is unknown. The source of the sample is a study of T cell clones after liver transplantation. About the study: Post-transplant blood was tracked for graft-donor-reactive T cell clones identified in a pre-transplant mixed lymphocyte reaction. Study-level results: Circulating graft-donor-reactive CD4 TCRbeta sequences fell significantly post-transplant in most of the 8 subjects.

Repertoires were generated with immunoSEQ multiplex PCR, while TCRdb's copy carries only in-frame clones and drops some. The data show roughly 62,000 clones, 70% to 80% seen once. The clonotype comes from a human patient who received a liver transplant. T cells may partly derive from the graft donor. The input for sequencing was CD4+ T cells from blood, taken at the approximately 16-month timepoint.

The CDR3 spells CASSSGQGRYTEAFF. CDR3 DNA: TGTGCCAGCAGTTCAGGACAGGGGAGATACACTGAAGCTTTCTTT. The V and J genes are TRBV28 and TRBJ1-1, with 9 nucleotides matching TRBD1. The germline gives CDR1 MDHEN, CDR2 SYDVKM. The CDR3 sequence is 15 residues long. The V gene end was trimmed by 4 bases and the J gene end by 3 bases; junction bases not matched to a gene: 6.